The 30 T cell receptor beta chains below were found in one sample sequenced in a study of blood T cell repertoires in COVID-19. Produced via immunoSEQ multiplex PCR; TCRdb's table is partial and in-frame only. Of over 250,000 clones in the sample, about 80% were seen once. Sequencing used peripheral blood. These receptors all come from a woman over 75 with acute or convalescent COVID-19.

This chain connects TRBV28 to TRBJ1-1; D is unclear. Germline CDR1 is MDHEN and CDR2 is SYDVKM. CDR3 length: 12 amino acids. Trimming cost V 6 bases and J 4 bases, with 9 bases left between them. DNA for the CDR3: TGTGCCAGCAGAAATCTAATCACTGAAGCTTTCTTT. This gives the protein CASRNLITEAFF. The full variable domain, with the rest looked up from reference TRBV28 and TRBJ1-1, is DVKVTQSSRYLVKRTGEKVFLECVQDMDHENMFWYRQDPGLGLRLIYFSYDVKMKEKGDIPEGYSVSREKKERFSLILESASTNQTSMYLCASRNLITEAFFGQGTRLTVV.

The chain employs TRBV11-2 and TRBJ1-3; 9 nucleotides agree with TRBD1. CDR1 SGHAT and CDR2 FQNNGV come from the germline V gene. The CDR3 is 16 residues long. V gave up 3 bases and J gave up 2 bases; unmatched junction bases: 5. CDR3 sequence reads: CASSFLDRGAGNTIYF. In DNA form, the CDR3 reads TGTGCCAGCAGCTTCCTTGACAGGGGGGCTGGAAACACCATATATTTT.

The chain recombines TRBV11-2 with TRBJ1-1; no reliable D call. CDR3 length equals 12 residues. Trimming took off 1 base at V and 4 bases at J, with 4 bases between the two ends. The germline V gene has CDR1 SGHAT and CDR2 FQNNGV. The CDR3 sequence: CASSLVATEAFF. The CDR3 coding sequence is TGTGCCAGCAGCTTAGTGGCCACTGAAGCTTTCTTT.

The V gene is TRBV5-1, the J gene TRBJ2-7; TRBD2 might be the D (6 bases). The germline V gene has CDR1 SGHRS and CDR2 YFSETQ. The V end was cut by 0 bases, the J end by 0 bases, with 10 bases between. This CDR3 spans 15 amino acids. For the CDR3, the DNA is TGCGCCAGCAGCTTGGGCGGGACGGACTCCTACGAGCAGTACTTC. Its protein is CASSLGGTDSYEQYF.

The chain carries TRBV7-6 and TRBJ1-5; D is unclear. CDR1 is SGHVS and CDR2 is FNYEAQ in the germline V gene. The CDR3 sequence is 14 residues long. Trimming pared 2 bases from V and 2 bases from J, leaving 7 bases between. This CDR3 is CASSLSIGNQPQHF. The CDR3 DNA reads TGTGCCAGCAGCTTATCGATAGGCAATCAGCCCCAGCATTTT.

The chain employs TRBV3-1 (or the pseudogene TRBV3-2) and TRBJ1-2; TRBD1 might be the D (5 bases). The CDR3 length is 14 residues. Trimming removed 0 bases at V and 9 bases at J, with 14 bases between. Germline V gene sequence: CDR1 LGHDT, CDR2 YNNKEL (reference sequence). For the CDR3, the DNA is TGTGCCAGCAGCCAAGAGGCAGGGTCTCGTCGCTACACCTTC. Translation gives CASSQEAGSRRYTF.

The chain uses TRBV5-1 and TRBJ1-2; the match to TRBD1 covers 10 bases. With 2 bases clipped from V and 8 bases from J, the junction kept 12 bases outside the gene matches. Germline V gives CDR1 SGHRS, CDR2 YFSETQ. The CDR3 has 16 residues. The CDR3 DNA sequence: TGCGCCAGCAGCTTACAACCCGGGACAGGGGTTCAGGGCTACACCTTC. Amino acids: CASSLQPGTGVQGYTF.

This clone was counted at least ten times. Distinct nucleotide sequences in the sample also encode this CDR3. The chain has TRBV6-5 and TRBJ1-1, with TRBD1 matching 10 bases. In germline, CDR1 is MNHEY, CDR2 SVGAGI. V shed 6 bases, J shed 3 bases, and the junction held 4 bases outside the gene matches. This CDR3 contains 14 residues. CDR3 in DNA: TGTGCCAGCAGCCCGGACAGGGGGTACACTGAAGCTTTCTTT. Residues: CASSPDRGYTEAFF.

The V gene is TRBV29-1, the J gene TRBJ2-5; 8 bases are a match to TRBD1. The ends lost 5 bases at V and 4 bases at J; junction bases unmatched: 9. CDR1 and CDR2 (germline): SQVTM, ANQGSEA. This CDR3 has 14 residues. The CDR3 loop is CSVQAGGLGETQYF. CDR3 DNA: TGCAGCGTTCAGGCAGGGGGCCTTGGAGAGACCCAGTACTTC.

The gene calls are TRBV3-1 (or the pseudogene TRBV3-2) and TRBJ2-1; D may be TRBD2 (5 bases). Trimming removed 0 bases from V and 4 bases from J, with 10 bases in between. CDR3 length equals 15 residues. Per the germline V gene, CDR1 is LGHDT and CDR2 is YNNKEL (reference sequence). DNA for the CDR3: TGTGCCAGCAGCCAAGATGGACTGGAATACAATGAGCAGTTCTTC. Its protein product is CASSQDGLEYNEQFF.

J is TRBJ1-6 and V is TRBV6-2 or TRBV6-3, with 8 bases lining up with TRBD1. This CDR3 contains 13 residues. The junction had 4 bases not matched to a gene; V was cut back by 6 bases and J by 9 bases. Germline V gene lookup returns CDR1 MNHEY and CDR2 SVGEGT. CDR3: CASSDRGISPLHF. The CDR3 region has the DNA TGTGCCAGCAGCGACAGGGGAATTTCACCCCTCCACTTT.

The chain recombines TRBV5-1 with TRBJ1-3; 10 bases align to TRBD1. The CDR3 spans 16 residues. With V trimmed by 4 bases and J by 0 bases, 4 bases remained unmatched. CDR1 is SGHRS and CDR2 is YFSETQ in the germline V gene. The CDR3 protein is CASSVGQGNSGNTIYF. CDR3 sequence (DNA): TGCGCCAGCAGCGTGGGACAGGGGAACTCTGGAAACACCATATATTTT.

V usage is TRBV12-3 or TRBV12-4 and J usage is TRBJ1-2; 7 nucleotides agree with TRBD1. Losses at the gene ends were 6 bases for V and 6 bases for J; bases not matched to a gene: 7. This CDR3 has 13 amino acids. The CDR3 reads CASSRGQVNGYTF. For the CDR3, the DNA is TGTGCCAGCAGCCGCGGACAGGTCAATGGCTACACCTTC.

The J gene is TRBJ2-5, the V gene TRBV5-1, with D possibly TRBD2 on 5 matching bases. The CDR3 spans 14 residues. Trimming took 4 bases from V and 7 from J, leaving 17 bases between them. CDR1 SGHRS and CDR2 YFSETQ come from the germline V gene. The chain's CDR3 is CASSPPDAGVTQYF. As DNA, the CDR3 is TGCGCCAGCAGCCCCCCGGACGCCGGGGTGACCCAGTACTTC.

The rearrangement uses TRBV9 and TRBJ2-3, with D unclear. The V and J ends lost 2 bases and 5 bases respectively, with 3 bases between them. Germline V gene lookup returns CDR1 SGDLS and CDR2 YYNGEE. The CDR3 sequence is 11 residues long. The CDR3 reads CASSVGDTQYF. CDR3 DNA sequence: TGTGCCAGCAGCGTCGGAGATACGCAGTATTTT.

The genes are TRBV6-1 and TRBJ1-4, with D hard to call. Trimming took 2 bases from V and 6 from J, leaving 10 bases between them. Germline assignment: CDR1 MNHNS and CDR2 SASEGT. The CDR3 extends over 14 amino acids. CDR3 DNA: TGTGCCAGCAGTGAATTAGTATCGGATGAAAAACTGTTTTTT. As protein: CASSELVSDEKLFF.

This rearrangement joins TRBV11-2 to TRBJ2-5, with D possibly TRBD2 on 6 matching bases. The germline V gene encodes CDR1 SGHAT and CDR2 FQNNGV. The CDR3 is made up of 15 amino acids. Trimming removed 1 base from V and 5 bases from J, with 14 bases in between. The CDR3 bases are TGTGCCAGCAGCTTAGGTAGCGGAAGGGGTGAGACCCAGTACTTC. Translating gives CASSLGSGRGETQYF.

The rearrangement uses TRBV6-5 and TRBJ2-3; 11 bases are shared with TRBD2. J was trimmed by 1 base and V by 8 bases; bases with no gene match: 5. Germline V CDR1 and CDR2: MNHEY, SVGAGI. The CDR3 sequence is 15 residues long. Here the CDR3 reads CASGNSGRGTDTQYF. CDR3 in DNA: TGTGCCAGCGGGAATAGCGGGAGGGGCACAGATACGCAGTATTTT.

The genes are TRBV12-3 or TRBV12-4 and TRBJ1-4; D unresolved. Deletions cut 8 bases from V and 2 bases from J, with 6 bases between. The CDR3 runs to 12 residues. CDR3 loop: CASRGTNEKLFF. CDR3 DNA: TGTGCCAGCCGAGGGACTAATGAAAAACTGTTTTTT.

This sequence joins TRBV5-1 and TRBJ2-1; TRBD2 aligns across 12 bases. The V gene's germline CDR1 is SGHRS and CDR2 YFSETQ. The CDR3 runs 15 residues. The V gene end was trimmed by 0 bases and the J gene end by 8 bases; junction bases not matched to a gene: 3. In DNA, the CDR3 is TGCGCCAGCAGCTTGGGACTAGCGGGAGCGGATGAGCAGTTCTTC. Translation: CASSLGLAGADEQFF.

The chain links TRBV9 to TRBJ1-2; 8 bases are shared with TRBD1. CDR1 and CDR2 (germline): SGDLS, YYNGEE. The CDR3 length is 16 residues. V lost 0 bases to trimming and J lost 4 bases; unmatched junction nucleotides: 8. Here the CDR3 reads CASSVAGGPGGYGYTF. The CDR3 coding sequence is TGTGCCAGCAGCGTAGCAGGGGGCCCGGGAGGCTATGGCTACACCTTC.

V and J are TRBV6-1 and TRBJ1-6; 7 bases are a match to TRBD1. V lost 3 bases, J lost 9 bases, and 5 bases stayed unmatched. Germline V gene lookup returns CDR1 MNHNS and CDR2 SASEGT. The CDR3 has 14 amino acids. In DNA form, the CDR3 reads TGTGCCAGCAGTGAGCGGGACAGATCTTCACCCCTCCACTTT. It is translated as CASSERDRSSPLHF.

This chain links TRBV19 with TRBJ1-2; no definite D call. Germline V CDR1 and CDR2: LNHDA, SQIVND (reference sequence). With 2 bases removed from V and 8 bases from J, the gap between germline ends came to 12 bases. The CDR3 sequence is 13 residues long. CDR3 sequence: CASSIMWGEGYTF. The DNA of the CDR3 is TGTGCCAGTAGTATAATGTGGGGAGAGGGCTACACCTTC.

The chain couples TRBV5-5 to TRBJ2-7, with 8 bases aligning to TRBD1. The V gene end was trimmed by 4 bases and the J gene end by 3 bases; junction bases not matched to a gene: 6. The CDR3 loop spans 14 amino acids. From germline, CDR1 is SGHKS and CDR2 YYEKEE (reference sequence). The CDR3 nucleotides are TGTGCCAGCAGCATGACAGGGGATGGCTACGAGCAGTACTTC. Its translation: CASSMTGDGYEQYF.

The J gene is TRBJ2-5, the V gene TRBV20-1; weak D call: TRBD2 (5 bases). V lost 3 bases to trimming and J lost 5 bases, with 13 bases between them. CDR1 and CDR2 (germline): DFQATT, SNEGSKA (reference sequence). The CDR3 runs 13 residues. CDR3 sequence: CSASSTRRETQYF. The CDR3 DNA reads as TGCAGTGCTAGTTCAACTAGGAGGGAGACCCAGTACTTC.

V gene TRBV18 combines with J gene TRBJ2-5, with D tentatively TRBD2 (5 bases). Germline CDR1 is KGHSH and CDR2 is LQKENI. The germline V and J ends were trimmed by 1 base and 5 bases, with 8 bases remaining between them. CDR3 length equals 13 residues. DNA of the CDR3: TGTGCCAGCTCACCACGTGAGCGGGAGACCCAGTACTTC. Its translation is CASSPRERETQYF.

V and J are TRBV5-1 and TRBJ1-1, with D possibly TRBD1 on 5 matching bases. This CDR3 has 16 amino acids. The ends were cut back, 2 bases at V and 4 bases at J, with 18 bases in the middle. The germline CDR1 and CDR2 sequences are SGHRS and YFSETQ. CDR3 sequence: CASSFQGLPSGTEAFF. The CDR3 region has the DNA TGCGCCAGCAGCTTCCAGGGACTCCCCAGCGGCACTGAAGCTTTCTTT.

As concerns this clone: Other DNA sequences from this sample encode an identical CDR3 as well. The CDR3, as DNA: TGTGCCACCAGCAGGACAGGGAACACTGAAGCTTTCTTT. Translation: CATSRTGNTEAFF. V gene TRBV15 combines with J gene TRBJ1-1, with a weak D call TRBD1 (6 bases). Germline assignment: CDR1 LNHNV and CDR2 YYDKDF (reference sequence). The CDR3 totals 13 residues. V was shortened by 3 bases and J by 1 base, with 6 bases between the two germline ends. The whole variable domain, filled in from reference TRBV15 and TRBJ1-1, reads DAMVIQNPRYQVTQFGKPVTLSCSQTLNHNVMYWYQQKSSQAPKLLFHYYDKDFNNEADTPDNFQSRRPNTSFCFLDIRSPGLGDTAMYLCATSRTGNTEAFFGQGTRLTVV.

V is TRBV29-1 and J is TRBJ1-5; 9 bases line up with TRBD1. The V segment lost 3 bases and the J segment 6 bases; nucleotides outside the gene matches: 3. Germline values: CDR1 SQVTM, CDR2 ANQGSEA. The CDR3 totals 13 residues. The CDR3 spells CSVDTGGGQPQHF. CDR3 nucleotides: TGCAGCGTTGATACAGGGGGCGGTCAGCCCCAGCATTTT.

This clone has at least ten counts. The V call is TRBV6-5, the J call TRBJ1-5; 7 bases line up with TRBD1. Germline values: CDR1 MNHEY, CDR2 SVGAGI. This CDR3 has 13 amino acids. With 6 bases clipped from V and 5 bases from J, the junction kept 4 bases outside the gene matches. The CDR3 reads CASRRQGDQPQHF. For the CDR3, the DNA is TGTGCCAGCAGACGACAGGGCGATCAGCCCCAGCATTTT.